Shown below are 14 T cell receptor beta chains from a single sample sequenced in a study of blood T cell repertoires in COVID-19. Sequencing was performed with immunoSEQ multiplex PCR; in TCRdb, only in-frame clones are kept and a portion is missing. The data contain about 240,000 clones, about 86% of them singletons. Sequenced sample: peripheral blood. These receptors were taken from a woman in her 30s who had recovered from COVID-19.

The chain joins TRBV5-1 to TRBJ2-7; tentative D call: TRBD1 (5 bases). The V and J ends lost 2 bases and 0 bases respectively, with 9 bases between them. Germline V gives CDR1 SGHRS, CDR2 YFSETQ. The CDR3 sequence is 14 residues long. The CDR3 is CASSFRGGSYEQYF. CDR3 bases: TGCGCCAGCAGCTTTAGGGGTGGCTCCTACGAGCAGTACTTC.

This clone was seen a handful of times. The V and J genes are TRBV5-5 and TRBJ2-3; TRBD2 matches 13 bases. The germline V gene encodes CDR1 SGHKS and CDR2 YYEKEE (reference sequence). Unmatched junction bases numbered 2, after V lost 2 bases and J lost 2 bases. This CDR3 has 16 amino acids. The CDR3 spells CASSFGLAGVTDTQYF. In DNA, the CDR3 is TGTGCCAGCAGCTTCGGACTAGCGGGGGTCACAGATACGCAGTATTTT.

The chain links TRBV30 to TRBJ1-6; maybe TRBD1 (6 bases). The CDR3 spans 13 residues. In germline, CDR1 is GTSNPN, CDR2 SVGIG (reference sequence). V was cut by 4 bases and J by 6 bases, with 10 bases left in between. As DNA, the CDR3 is TGTGCCTGGACAGGGGCTCTTAATTCACCCCTCCACTTT. It encodes CAWTGALNSPLHF.

This sequence joins TRBV7-9 and TRBJ1-4; D might be TRBD1 (5 bases). The CDR3 length is 15 residues. Germline lookup yields CDR1 SEHNR and CDR2 FQNEAQ (reference sequence). Trimming removed 2 bases at V and 3 bases at J, with 10 bases between. In DNA form, the CDR3 reads TGTGCCAGCAGCTTATCACAGGTGTCTAATGAAAAACTGTTTTTT. As protein: CASSLSQVSNEKLFF.

The CDR3 sequence is CASSANTGAKPYEQYF. In DNA, the CDR3 is TGTGCCAGCAGCGCGAATACAGGGGCGAAACCCTACGAGCAGTACTTC. The chain couples TRBV9 to TRBJ2-7; the match to TRBD1 covers 7 bases. The junction had 11 bases not matched to a gene; V was cut back by 3 bases and J by 2 bases. The CDR3 has 16 amino acids. Germline V gene lookup returns CDR1 SGDLS and CDR2 YYNGEE.

This clone was seen a few times. The rearrangement joins TRBV4-2 to TRBJ2-3; 8 bases are a match to TRBD2. The CDR3 sequence is 17 residues long. Germline CDR1 and CDR2: LGHNA and YNFKEQ. J was trimmed by 0 bases and V by 6 bases; bases with no gene match: 11. As DNA, the CDR3 is TGTGCCAGCAGGAGGGGGATAGCGGGGACTAGCACAGATACGCAGTATTTT. This encodes CASRRGIAGTSTDTQYF.

The V gene is TRBV19, the J gene TRBJ2-3; 10 nucleotides line up with TRBD1. V dropped 3 bases and J dropped 2; count of bases not matched to a gene: 8. CDR1 and CDR2 from the germline V gene are LNHDA and SQIVND (reference sequence). The CDR3 loop spans 17 amino acids. The CDR3 sequence is CASSISTGGSNTDTQYF. The CDR3 nucleotides are TGTGCCAGTAGTATCTCGACAGGGGGCTCAAACACAGATACGCAGTATTTT.

The rearrangement joins TRBV2 to TRBJ1-2; possibly TRBD1 for D (6 bases). The CDR3 runs to 13 residues. Germline V CDR1 and CDR2: SNHLY, FYNNEI. Deletions cut 5 bases from V and 1 base from J, with 8 bases between. The CDR3 spells CASSSDSNYGYTF. DNA of the CDR3: TGTGCCAGCAGTTCGGACAGTAACTATGGCTACACCTTC.

The chain links TRBV2 to TRBJ2-5; 11 bases are a match to TRBD2. Germline loops: CDR1 SNHLY, CDR2 FYNNEI. V lost 2 bases to trimming and J lost 5 bases; unmatched junction nucleotides: 7. The CDR3 is 16 residues long. In DNA form, the CDR3 reads TGTGCCAGCAGTGAAATGGGTAGCGGGGGGGGCGAGACCCAGTACTTC. Amino acids: CASSEMGSGGGETQYF.

The chain recombines TRBV4-1 with TRBJ2-3; a weak D match, TRBD1 (6 bases). Germline values: CDR1 MGHRA, CDR2 YSYEKL. The length of the CDR3 is 13 residues. V lost 0 bases, J lost 6 bases, and 7 bases lay in between. CDR3: CASSQDQGDTQYF. The CDR3 coding sequence is TGCGCCAGCAGCCAAGACCAGGGGGATACGCAGTATTTT.

V gene TRBV7-9 combines with J gene TRBJ2-7; 7 bases are a match to TRBD1. The CDR3 covers 15 residues. Germline values: CDR1 SEHNR, CDR2 FQNEAQ (reference sequence). The V gene end was trimmed by 7 bases and the J gene end by 0 bases; junction bases not matched to a gene: 9. CDR3 protein: CASTPPGQTSYEQYF. CDR3 DNA sequence: TGTGCCAGCACCCCCCCGGGACAGACCTCCTACGAGCAGTACTTC. The full variable domain, completed using reference TRBV7-9 and TRBJ2-7, is DTGVSQNPRHKITKRGQNVTFRCDPISEHNRLYWYRQTLGQGPEFLTYFQNEAQLEKSRLLSDRFSAERPKGSFSTLEIQRTEQGDSAMYLCASTPPGQTSYEQYFGPGTRLTVT.

V usage is TRBV5-6 and J usage is TRBJ2-3; tentatively, D is TRBD2 (6 bases). Germline CDR1 is SGHDT and CDR2 is YYEEEE. Trimming removed 4 bases at V and 2 bases at J, with 14 bases between. The CDR3 is 15 residues long. The CDR3: CASSPLRGITDTQYF. In DNA form, the CDR3 reads TGTGCCAGCAGCCCCCTTCGGGGGATCACAGATACGCAGTATTTT. Variable domain in full (rest from reference TRBV5-6 and TRBJ2-3): DAGVTQSPTHLIKTRGQQVTLRCSPKSGHDTVSWYQQALGQGPQFIFQYYEEEERQRGNFPDRFSGHQFPNYSSELNVNALLLGDSALYLCASSPLRGITDTQYFGPGTRLTVL.

The chain links TRBV19 to TRBJ2-2, with unresolved D. CDR3 length equals 15 residues. The germline V and J ends were trimmed by 3 bases and 6 bases, with 14 bases remaining between them. Germline V gives CDR1 LNHDA, CDR2 SQIVND (reference sequence). The CDR3 bases are TGTGCCAGTAGTATTTCGTGGGCCTCAGCCGGGGAGCTGTTTTTT. Translating gives CASSISWASAGELFF.

V usage is TRBV27 and J usage is TRBJ2-5; D is possibly TRBD1 (6 bases). Germline V gene data show CDR1 as MNHEY and CDR2 as SMNVEV (reference sequence). The CDR3 runs 18 residues. V was clipped by 7 bases and J by 3 bases, with 27 bases between them. CDR3 DNA sequence: TGTGCCAGCACCCCGGGTGGGGGCCAGGGGAGCCGGAAAGAGACCCAGTACTTC. This codes for CASTPGGGQGSRKETQYF.